This TCR beta chain was obtained from a study of OX40 agonist ivuxolimab in advanced cancers. Study-level background: With ivuxolimab, an agonistic anti-OX40 (CD134) antibody, patients were treated.

The V end was cut by 3 bases, the J end by 7 bases, with 15 bases between. The CDR3 length is 14 residues. Germline V gives CDR1 LNHNV, CDR2 YYDKDF (reference sequence). Notes on this clone: Its antigen remains unidentified.

The repertoire was sequenced with immunoSEQ multiplex PCR; TCRdb's copy has only in-frame clones and lacks some. Among around 92,000 clones listed, 85% to 95% were seen once. Broader study findings: The CD4+ and CD8+ T cells in the blood had expanded clonally by week 6 at 0.1 to 3.0 mg/kg. Relative to CD4+ cells, CD8+ T cells on average had more expanded clones.

The specimen comprised CD4+ or CD8+ T cells sorted from blood, sampled in a trial of the OX40 agonist ivuxolimab. The sequence derives from an adult with an advanced solid tumor such as melanoma, head and neck, liver or kidney cancer. V and J are TRBV15 and TRBJ1-2; D might be TRBD1 (6 bases). CDR3 coding DNA: TGTGCCACCAGCAGTACAGGGCAGCAAGGTGGCTACACCTTC. Protein product: CATSSTGQQGGYTF.